The rows below give T cell receptor beta chains drawn from one sample of a study of T cell responses to AZD1222 COVID-19 vaccine. Sequencing used immunoSEQ multiplex PCR; TCRdb keeps in-frame clones, though not all of them. The sample shows 100,000 to 120,000 clones, approximately 94% of them seen only once. This specimen consisted of peripheral blood, obtained 28 days after the second AZD1222 dose. The receptor set was obtained from an adult who received the AZD1222 COVID-19 vaccine. The conserved cysteine and the conserved F or W are not part of the CDR3 here.

j_gene | len | v_gene | CDR3aa
TRBJ1-6 | 11 | TRBV6-5 | ASRRTGYSPLH
TRBJ2-7 | 14 | TRBV18 | ASSHTVGRDTGEQY
TRBJ2-7 | 12 | TRBV5-1 | ASSLNSRPYEQY
TRBJ2-5 | 11 | TRBV27 | ASSFLDQETQY
TRBJ1-5 | 11 | TRBV12-3/TRBV12-4 | ASSSPPSQPQH
TRBJ1-4 | 13 | TRBV4-1 | ASSQHRGLGEKLF
TRBJ1-1 | 11 | TRBV9 | ASSEGIHTEAF
TRBJ1-3 | 14 | TRBV25-1 | ASSSSEIISGNTIY
TRBJ2-2 | 12 | TRBV18 | ASSPNSATGELF
TRBJ2-1 | 12 | TRBV16 | ASSLGQGYNEQF
TRBJ1-5 | 12 | TRBV18 | ASSHTATDQPQH
TRBJ1-6 | 12 | TRBV18 | ASSFQDVNSPLH
TRBJ1-1 | 15 | TRBV5-4 | ASGLGTGGFMNTEAF
TRBJ1-2 | 12 | TRBV19 | ASRLGEGFRGYT
TRBJ1-1 | 13 | TRBV13 | ASSRVMMMNTEAF
TRBJ1-1 | 9 | TRBV15 | ATSRNTEAF
TRBJ2-3 | 8 | TRBV19 | ASLGDTQY
TRBJ1-2 | 13 | TRBV7-9 | ASSPRQSKNYGYT
TRBJ2-7 | 13 | TRBV7-2 | ASSPTPGPTYEQY
TRBJ1-6 | 13 | TRBV27 | ASSFRQGVDSPLH
TRBJ1-5 | 15 | TRBV10-1 | ASSTGPGTLGFEPQH
TRBJ2-3 | 13 | TRBV7-9 | ASSHGTSSTDTQY
TRBJ1-2 | 14 | TRBV19 | ASSIPGQGEAYGYT
TRBJ1-3 | 10 | TRBV12-3/TRBV12-4 | ASSLGENTIY
TRBJ1-2 | 14 | TRBV5-4 | ASSLYPTGAPGVYT
TRBJ2-7 | 11 | TRBV6-5 | ATASGRTHEQY
TRBJ1-5 | 16 | TRBV5-8 | ASSLVGFLGDSNQPQH
TRBJ2-2 | 14 | TRBV6-5 | ASSYYRQGKAGELF
TRBJ1-2 | 14 | TRBV27 | ASSSTDSRAVYGYT
TRBJ1-1 | 14 | TRBV5-1 | ASSLYPGYGNTEAF
TRBJ1-5 | 13 | TRBV27 | ASSLSRQGNQPQH
TRBJ1-1 | 11 | TRBV18 | ASRPEGPTEAF
TRBJ2-1 | 13 | TRBV6-1 | ASSEMAGLNNEQF
TRBJ1-2 | 11 | TRBV2 | ASSEETGWGYT
TRBJ1-3 | 14 | TRBV6-5 | ASSYSKRGSGNTIY
TRBJ2-5 | 11 | TRBV2 | ASSVDREETQY
TRBJ1-1 | 11 | TRBV11-2 | ASSLMGNTEAF
TRBJ2-5 | 13 | TRBV7-2 | ASSPSRMALGTQY
TRBJ2-5 | 11 | TRBV9 | ASSAKDGGTQY
TRBJ1-3 | 13 | TRBV5-1 | ASSWDRVPGNTIY
TRBJ1-1 | 9 | TRBV7-8 | ASSPEGGAF
TRBJ1-2 | 12 | TRBV6-1 | ASSEGPSNYGYT
TRBJ2-7 | 9 | TRBV20-1 | SALDNYEQY
TRBJ1-1 | 11 | TRBV29-1 | SARLRGGTEAF
TRBJ1-1 | 14 | TRBV6-5 | ASSYDPGHMNTEAF
TRBJ2-7 | 12 | TRBV6-5 | ASSYETSAYEQY
TRBJ1-4 | 16 | TRBV5-4 | ASSLANGFSSTNEKLF
TRBJ1-2 | 13 | TRBV30 | AWSVTWRSAYDYT
TRBJ1-2 | 10 | TRBV7-9 | ASSLGNYGYT
TRBJ2-5 | 12 | TRBV5-4 | ASSAGGVRETQY